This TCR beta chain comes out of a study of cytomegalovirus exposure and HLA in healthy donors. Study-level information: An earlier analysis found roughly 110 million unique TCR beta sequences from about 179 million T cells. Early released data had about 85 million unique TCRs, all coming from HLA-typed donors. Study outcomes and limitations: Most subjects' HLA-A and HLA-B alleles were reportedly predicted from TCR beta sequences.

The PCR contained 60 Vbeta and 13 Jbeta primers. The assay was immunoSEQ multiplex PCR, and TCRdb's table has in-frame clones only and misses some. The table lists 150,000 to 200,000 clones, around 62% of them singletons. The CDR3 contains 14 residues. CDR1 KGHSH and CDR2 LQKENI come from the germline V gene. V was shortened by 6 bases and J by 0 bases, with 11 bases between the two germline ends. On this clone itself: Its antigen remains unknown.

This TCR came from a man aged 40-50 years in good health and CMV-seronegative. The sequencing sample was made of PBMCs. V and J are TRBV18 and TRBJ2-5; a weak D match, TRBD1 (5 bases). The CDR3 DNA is TGTGCCAGCTCGCGACAGTTGTACCAAGAGACCCAGTACTTC. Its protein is CASSRQLYQETQYF.